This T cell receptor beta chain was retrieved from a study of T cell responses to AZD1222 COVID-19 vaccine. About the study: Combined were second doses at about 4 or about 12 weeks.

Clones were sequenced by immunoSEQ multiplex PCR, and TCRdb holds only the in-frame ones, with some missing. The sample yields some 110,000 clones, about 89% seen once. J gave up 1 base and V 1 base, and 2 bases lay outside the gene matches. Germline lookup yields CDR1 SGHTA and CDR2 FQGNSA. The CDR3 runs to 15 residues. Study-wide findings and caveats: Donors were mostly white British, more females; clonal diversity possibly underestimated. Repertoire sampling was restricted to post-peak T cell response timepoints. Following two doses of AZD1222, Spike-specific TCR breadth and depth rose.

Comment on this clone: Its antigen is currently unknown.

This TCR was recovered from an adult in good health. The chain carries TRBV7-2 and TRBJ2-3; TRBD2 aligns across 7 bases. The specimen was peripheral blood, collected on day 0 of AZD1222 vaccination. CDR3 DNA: TGTGCCAGCAGCTTAGGCCTAGCGGGCACAGATACGCAGTATTTT. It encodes CASSLGLAGTDTQYF.